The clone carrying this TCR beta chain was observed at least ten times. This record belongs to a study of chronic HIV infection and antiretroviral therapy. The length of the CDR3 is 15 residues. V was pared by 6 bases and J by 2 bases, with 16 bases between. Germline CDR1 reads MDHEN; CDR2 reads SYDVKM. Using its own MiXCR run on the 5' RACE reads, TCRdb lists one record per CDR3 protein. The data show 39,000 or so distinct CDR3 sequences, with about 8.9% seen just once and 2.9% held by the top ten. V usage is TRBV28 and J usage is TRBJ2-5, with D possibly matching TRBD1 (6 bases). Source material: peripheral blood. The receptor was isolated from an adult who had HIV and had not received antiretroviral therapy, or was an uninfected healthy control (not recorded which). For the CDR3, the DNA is TGTGCCAGCAGCTCGGCTGACAGGATTCAAGAGACCCAGTACTTC. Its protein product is CASSSADRIQETQYF.